This TCR beta chain was captured in a study of blood T cell repertoires in COVID-19. Clones were sequenced by immunoSEQ multiplex PCR, and TCRdb holds only the in-frame ones, with some missing. The table shows around 330,000 clones, with approximately 90% occurring only once. Germline CDR1 is KGHSH and CDR2 is LQKENI. The germline V and J ends were trimmed by 2 bases and 0 bases, with 13 bases remaining between them. The CDR3 loop spans 16 amino acids. The sequence was collected from a woman in her thirties or forties who had recovered from COVID-19. The source material was PBMCs or T cells enriched from blood (not recorded which). The chain couples TRBV18 to TRBJ1-2, with D perhaps matching TRBD1 (6 bases). The CDR3 protein is CASSPDGQPPNYGYTF. The CDR3 region has the DNA TGTGCCAGCTCACCAGACGGACAGCCTCCTAACTATGGCTACACCTTC.